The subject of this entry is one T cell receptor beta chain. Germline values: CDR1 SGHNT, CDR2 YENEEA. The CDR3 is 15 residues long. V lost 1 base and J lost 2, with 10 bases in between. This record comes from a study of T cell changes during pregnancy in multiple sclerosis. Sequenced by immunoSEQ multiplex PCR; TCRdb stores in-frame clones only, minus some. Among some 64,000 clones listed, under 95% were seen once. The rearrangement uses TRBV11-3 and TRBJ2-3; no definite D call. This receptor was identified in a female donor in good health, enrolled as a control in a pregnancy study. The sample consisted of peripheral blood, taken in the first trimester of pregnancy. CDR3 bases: TGTGCCAGCAGCTTAGGGGCAGCATTCACAGATACGCAGTATTTT. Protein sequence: CASSLGAAFTDTQYF.